This entry concerns a single T cell receptor (beta chain). Its antigen is currently unknown. This sample stems from a study of radiotherapy plus CTLA-4 blockade in lung cancer. The wider study: Of the patients, 15% to 20% showed objective responses and more than 30% attained disease control.

V trimming: 3 bases; J trimming: 5 bases; junction bases outside the gene matches: 8. The CDR3 sequence is 16 residues long. In germline, CDR1 is KGHSH, CDR2 LQKENI. Measured with immunoSEQ multiplex PCR; TCRdb has only the in-frame clones, and not every one. The sample has around 77,000 clones; under 75% are singletons. Overall study findings and caveats: Radiotherapy was combined with ipilimumab, and tumor-derived TCR clones then expanded in blood. It was early blood T cell clone dynamics, with interferon-beta, that reportedly best predicted response.

V and J are TRBV18 and TRBJ1-4; 8 bases match TRBD1. The clonotype was recovered from a human donor with non-small cell lung cancer whose response to radiotherapy plus ipilimumab could not be evaluated. The sample consisted of peripheral blood, taken from a patient treated with radiotherapy plus ipilimumab. The CDR3 DNA is TGTGCCAGCTCACCCGCTGGACAGGGAAGGAATGAAAAACTGTTTTTT. This codes for CASSPAGQGRNEKLFF. Full variable domain (remainder filled in from reference TRBV18 and TRBJ1-4): NAGVMQNPRHLVRRRGQEARLRCSPMKGHSHVYWYRQLPEEGLKFMVYLQKENIIDESGMPKERFSAEFPKEGPSILRIQQVVRGDSAAYFCASSPAGQGRNEKLFFGSGTQLSVL.